Described below is a single TCR beta chain sequence and its context. Its antigen is not known. This sample was taken from a study of shared clonotypes between healthy human individuals. The CDR3 is made up of 16 amino acids. V trimming: 3 bases; J trimming: 2 bases; junction bases outside the gene matches: 5. Germline assignment: CDR1 SGHRS and CDR2 YFSETQ. At deep level, the assay was performed. The table came from immunoSEQ multiplex PCR; TCRdb's copy has only in-frame clones and leaves some out. The sample shows 2 million to 2.5 million clones, about nine tenths of them seen only once. Findings and caveats of the study: Estimated richness was generally greater in naive than memory subsets.

This receptor was obtained from a man between 18 and 35 years old in good health. Some clones in this sample may be carry-over from other donors' samples. V is TRBV5-1 and J is TRBJ2-1; 10 nucleotides line up with TRBD2. The specimen was naive CD4+ T cells from PBMCs. Stated subset: CD45RA+ positively selected. The CDR3 DNA follows: TGCGCCAGCAGCTCTGGACTAGCGGCTCCCTACAATGAGCAGTTCTTC. Its translation: CASSSGLAAPYNEQFF.